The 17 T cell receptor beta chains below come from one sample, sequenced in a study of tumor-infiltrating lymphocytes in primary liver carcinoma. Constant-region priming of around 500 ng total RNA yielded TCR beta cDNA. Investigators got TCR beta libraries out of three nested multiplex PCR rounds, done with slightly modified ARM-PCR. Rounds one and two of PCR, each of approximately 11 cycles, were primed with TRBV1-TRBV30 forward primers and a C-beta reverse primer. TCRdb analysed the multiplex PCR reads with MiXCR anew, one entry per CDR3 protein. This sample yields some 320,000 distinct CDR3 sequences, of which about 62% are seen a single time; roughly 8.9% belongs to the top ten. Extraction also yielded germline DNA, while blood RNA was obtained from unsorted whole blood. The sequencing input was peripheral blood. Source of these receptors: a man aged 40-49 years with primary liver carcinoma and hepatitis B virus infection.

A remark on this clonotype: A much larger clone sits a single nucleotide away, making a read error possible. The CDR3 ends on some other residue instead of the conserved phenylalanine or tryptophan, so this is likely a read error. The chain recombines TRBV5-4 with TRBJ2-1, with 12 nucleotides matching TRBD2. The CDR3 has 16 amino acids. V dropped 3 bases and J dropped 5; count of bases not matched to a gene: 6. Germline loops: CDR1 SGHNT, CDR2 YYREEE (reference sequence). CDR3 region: CASSWGLAGGNNEQFI. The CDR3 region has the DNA TGTGCCAGCAGCTGGGGCCTAGCGGGAGGGAACAATGAGCAGTTCATC.

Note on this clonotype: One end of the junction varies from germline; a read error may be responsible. The CDR3 DNA reads as TGCGGCGTTGAGTTAAGCTGGGGTGAGACCCAGTACTTC. Translated, it gives CGVELSWGETQYF. This sequence joins TRBV29-1 and TRBJ2-5, with D unclear. CDR3 length equals 13 residues. Per the germline V gene, CDR1 is SQVTM and CDR2 is ANQGSEA.

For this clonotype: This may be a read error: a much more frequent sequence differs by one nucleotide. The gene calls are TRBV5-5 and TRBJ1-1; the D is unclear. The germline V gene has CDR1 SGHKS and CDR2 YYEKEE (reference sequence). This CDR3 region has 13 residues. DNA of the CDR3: TGTGCCAGCCGGAAGGGAAGCGGCCCTGAATCTTTCTTT. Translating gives CASRKGSGPESFF.

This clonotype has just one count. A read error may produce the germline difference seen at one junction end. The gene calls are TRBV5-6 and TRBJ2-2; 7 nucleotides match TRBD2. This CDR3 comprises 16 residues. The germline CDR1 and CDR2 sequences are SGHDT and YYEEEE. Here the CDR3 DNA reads TGTGTCAGCAGCTCCTACGGGAGGTCGAACACAGGGGAGCTGTTTTTT. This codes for CVSSSYGRSNTGELFF. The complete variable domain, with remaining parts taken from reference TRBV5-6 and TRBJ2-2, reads DAGVTQSPTHLIKTRGQQVTLRCSPKSGHDTVSWYQQALGQGPQFIFQYYEEEERQRGNFPDRFSGHQFPNYSSELNVNALLLGDSALYLCVSSSYGRSNTGELFFGEGSRLTVL.

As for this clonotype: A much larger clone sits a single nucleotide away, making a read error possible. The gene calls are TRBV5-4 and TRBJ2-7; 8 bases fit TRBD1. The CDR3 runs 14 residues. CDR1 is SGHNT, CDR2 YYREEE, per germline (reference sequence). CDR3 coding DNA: TGTGCCAGCAGCCACGCCCCAGGGGGCTACGAGCAGCACTTC. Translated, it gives CASSHAPGGYEQHF.

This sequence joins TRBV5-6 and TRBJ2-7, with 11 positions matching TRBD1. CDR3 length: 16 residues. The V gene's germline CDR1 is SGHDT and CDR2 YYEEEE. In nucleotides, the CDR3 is TGTGCACGCAGCCTCGGACTAGGACAGGGGGCGAGAGAGCAGTACTTC. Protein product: CARSLGLGQGAREQYF.

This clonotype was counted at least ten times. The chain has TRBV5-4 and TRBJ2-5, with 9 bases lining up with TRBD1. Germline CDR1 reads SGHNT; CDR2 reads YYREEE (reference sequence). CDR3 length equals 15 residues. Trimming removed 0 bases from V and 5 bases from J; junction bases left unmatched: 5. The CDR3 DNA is TGTGCCAGCAGCTTGGGACAGGGGGAATGGGAGACCCAGTACTTC. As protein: CASSLGQGEWETQYF. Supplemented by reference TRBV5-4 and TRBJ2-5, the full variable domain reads ETGVTQSPTHLIKTRGQQVTLRCSSQSGHNTVSWYQQALGQGPQFIFQYYREEENGRGNFPPRFSGLQFPNYSSELNVNALELDDSALYLCASSLGQGEWETQYFGPGTRLLVL.

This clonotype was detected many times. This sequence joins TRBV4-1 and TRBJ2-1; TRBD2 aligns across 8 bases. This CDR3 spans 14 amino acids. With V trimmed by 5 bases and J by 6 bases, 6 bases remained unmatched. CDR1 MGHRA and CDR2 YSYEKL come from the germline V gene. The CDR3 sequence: CASSRPGGGNEQFF. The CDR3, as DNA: TGCGCCAGCAGCAGACCGGGAGGGGGCAATGAGCAGTTCTTC.

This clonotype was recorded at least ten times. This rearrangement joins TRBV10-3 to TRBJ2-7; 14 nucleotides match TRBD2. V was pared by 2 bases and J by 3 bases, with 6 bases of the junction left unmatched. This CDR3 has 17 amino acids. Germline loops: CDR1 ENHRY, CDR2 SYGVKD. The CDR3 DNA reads TGTGCCATCAGTGAGGTCCTCGGGACTAGCGGGAGCTACGAGCAGTACTTC. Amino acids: CAISEVLGTSGSYEQYF.

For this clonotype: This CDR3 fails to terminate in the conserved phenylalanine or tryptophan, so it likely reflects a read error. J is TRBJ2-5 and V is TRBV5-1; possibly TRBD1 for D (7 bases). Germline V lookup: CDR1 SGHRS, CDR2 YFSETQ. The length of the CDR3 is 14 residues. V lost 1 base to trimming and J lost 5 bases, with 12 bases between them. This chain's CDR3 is CASSLLAGGETQYI. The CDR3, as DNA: TGCGCCAGCAGCTTGTTGGCAGGGGGGGAGACCCAGTACATC.

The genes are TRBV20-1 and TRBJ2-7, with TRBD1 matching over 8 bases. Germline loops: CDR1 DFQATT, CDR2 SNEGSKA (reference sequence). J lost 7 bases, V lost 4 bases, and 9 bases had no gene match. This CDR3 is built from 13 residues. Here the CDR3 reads CSAIRQGAGEQYF. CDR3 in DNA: TGCAGTGCTATTAGGCAGGGGGCGGGGGAGCAGTACTTC.

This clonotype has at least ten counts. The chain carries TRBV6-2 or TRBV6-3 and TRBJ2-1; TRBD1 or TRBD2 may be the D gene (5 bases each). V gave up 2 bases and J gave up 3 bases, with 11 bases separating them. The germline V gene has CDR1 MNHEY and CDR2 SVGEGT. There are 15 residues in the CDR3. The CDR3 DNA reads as TGTGCCAGCAGTTACGCCAGGGAGCTCTACAATGAGCAGTTCTTC. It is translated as CASSYARELYNEQFF.

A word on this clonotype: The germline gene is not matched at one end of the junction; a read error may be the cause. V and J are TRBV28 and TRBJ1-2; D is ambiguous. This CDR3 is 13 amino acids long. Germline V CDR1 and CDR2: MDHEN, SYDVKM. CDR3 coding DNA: TGTGCCAGCAGTACTGATAAAAACTATGGCCACACCTTC. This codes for CASSTDKNYGHTF.

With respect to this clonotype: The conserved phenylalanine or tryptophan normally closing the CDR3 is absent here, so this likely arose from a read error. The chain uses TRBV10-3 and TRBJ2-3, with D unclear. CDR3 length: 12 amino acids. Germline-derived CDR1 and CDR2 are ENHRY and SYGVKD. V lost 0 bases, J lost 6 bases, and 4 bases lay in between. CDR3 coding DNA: TGTGCCATCAGTGAGTCAGCGGATACGCAGTATATT. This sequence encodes CAISESADTQYI.

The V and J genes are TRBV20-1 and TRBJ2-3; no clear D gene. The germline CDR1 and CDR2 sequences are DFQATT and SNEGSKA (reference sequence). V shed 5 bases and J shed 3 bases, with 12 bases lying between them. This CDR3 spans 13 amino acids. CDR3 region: CSAPRRLTDTQYF. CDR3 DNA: TGCAGTGCTCCGAGAAGGCTAACAGATACGCAGTATTTT.

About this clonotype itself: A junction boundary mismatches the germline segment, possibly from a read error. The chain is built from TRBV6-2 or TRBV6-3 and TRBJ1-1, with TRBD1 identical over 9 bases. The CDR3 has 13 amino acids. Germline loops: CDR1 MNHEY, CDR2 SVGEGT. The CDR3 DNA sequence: TGTGGCAGCAGTGGACAGGGGAGTATTGAAGCTTTCTTT. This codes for CGSSGQGSIEAFF.

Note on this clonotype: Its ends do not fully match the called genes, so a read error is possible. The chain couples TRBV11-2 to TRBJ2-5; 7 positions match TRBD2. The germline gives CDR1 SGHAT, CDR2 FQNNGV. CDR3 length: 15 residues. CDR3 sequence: CASSILVGTGRAQYF. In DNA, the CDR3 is TGTGCCAGCAGTATCCTCGTGGGTACGGGGAGGGCCCAGTATTTC.